Listed below are T cell receptor beta chains from one sample, sequenced in a study of blood T cells in healthy people across ages. MiXCR, run by TCRdb on the 5' RACE reads, gives a single entry per CDR3 protein. The sample yields around 1.5 million distinct CDR3 sequences, 35% to 45% seen once. Sequencing was performed on blood. These receptors were taken from a woman aged 18-29 years in good health. Both conserved end residues are part of each CDR3. The D gene is left open where the match is weak. Clone size is shown for a subset of rows, as once, few, many or a class of expanded clone.

TRBV6-5	TRBJ2-1	.	TRBD1	CASREMDRGDNEQFF	TGTGCCAGCAGAGAAATGGACAGGGGCGACAATGAGCAGTTCTTC
TRBV12-3/TRBV12-4	TRBJ2-7	few	TRBD1	CASNPFGTGSYEQYF	TGTGCCAGCAACCCCTTCGGGACAGGGTCTTACGAGCAGTACTTC
TRBV27	TRBJ2-1	few	TRBD2	CASVTAGGSYNEQFF	TGTGCCAGTGTCACTGCGGGAGGGTCCTACAATGAGCAGTTCTTC
TRBV6-1	TRBJ1-4	.	.	CASSEASRGNEKLFF	TGTGCCAGCAGTGAAGCTTCCAGGGGTAATGAAAAACTGTTTTTT
TRBV7-9	TRBJ2-3	.	.	CASSHSITTETADTQYF	TGTGCCAGCAGTCATAGTATCACGACGGAAACGGCAGATACGCAGTATTTT
TRBV10-1	TRBJ2-2	.	.	CASSDYQTNTGELFF	TGCGCCAGCAGTGACTACCAAACCAACACCGGGGAGCTGTTTTTT
TRBV29-1	TRBJ2-1	few	.	CSVEDQGIGYNEQFF	TGCAGCGTTGAAGATCAGGGGATAGGGTACAATGAGCAGTTCTTC
TRBV21-1	TRBJ2-2	.	.	CASSKGPGLAGARDTGELFF	TGTGCCAGCAGCAAAGGTCCGGGACTAGCGGGGGCGAGGGACACCGGGGAGCTGTTTTTT
TRBV2	TRBJ1-6	many	.	CASSGQSSYNSPLHF	TGTGCCAGCAGTGGACAGAGCTCCTATAATTCACCCCTCCACTTT
TRBV27	TRBJ2-3	few	TRBD2	CASSPMTSGRGPDTQYF	TGTGCCAGCAGTCCCATGACTAGCGGGAGGGGCCCAGATACGCAGTATTTT
TRBV25-1	TRBJ2-7	few	.	CASSPTYGRQYF	TGTGCCAGCAGCCCGACCTACGGTCGGCAGTACTTC
TRBV11-2	TRBJ2-7	.	.	CASSLGPTTGYEQYF	TGTGCCAGCAGCTTAGGCCCCACCACAGGTTACGAGCAGTACTTC
TRBV7-9	TRBJ2-1	few	.	CASSLGPRDHQFF	TGTGCCAGCAGCTTAGGACCCCGGGACCACCAGTTCTTC
TRBV6-5	TRBJ2-3	.	.	CASSYFGFSDTQYF	TGTGCCAGCAGTTACTTTGGGTTCTCAGATACGCAGTATTTT
TRBV7-9	TRBJ2-5	.	TRBD2	CASSGTSGFNEQYF	TGTGCCAGCAGCGGGACTAGCGGATTCAATGAGCAGTACTTC
TRBV28	TRBJ1-5	.	.	CASTPGGPSQPQHF	TGTGCCAGCACGCCGGGGGGCCCTTCTCAGCCCCAGCATTTT
TRBV12-3/TRBV12-4	TRBJ2-7	once	.	CASTSSAGHNEQYF	TGTGCCAGCACTTCCTCGGCGGGGCACAATGAGCAGTACTTC
TRBV10-3	TRBJ1-1	few	.	CAISAPTDNTEAFF	TGTGCCATCAGTGCCCCGACAGATAACACTGAAGCTTTCTTT
TRBV12-3/TRBV12-4	TRBJ2-3	.	TRBD2	CASSQSPTSGKTADAQYF	TGTGCCAGCAGCCAATCCCCGACTAGCGGGAAGACCGCAGATGCGCAGTATTTT
TRBV6-1	TRBJ2-5	.	.	CASSEGHLGAGQYF	TGTGCCAGCAGTGAAGGCCACTTGGGGGCCGGGCAGTACTTC
TRBV30	TRBJ2-7	.	TRBD1	CAWSRGQGFYEQYF	TGTGCCTGGAGCCGGGGACAGGGGTTCTACGAGCAGTACTTC
TRBV7-2	TRBJ1-2	few	.	CASRGGGPFYTF	TGTGCCAGCAGGGGGGGGGGCCCTTTCTACACCTTC
TRBV28	TRBJ2-1	few	TRBD2	CASSPQSGRDEQFF	TGTGCCAGCAGTCCCCAATCAGGGAGGGATGAGCAGTTCTTC
TRBV7-3	TRBJ2-7	.	.	CASSSGPGSSYEQYF	TGTGCCAGCAGCTCAGGGCCAGGGAGCTCCTACGAGCAGTACTTC
TRBV28	TRBJ2-3	.	.	CASSDQRAGAGDTQYF	TGTGCCAGCAGCGACCAACGGGCAGGGGCTGGGGATACGCAGTATTTT
TRBV27	TRBJ1-6	few	.	CASSLGSFSPLHF	TGTGCCAGCAGTTTGGGGTCCTTCTCACCCCTCCACTTT
TRBV2	TRBJ2-3	.	TRBD1	CASKWGQGIGDTQYF	TGTGCCAGCAAGTGGGGACAGGGGATTGGGGATACGCAGTATTTT
TRBV9	TRBJ2-2	once	.	CASSPRHNTGELFF	TGTGCCAGCAGCCCTAGACACAACACCGGGGAGCTGTTTTTT
TRBV5-1	TRBJ2-7	.	TRBD2	CASRVNSGSYEQYF	TGCGCCAGCAGGGTTAATAGCGGGAGCTACGAGCAGTACTTC
TRBV4-1	TRBJ2-2	few	TRBD1	CASSQDSTGTGYSYTGELFF	TGCGCCAGCAGCCAAGATAGCACCGGGACAGGGTATTCCTATACCGGGGAGCTGTTTTTT
TRBV3-1	TRBJ2-1	.	TRBD2	CASGSGREGNEQFF	TGTGCCAGCGGTAGCGGGAGGGAGGGGAATGAGCAGTTCTTC